This T cell receptor (beta chain) was identified during a study of blood T cell repertoires in COVID-19. This clone was detected many times. Profiling relied on immunoSEQ multiplex PCR, and the TCRdb table lists in-frame clones only, not all of them. The data contain fewer than 120,000 clones, 65% to 80% of them seen just once; the ten biggest clones take up around 7.3%. This CDR3 has 14 residues. CDR1 is LGHNA, CDR2 YNFKEQ, per germline. V was clipped by 4 bases and J by 5 bases; unmatched bases: 7. The gene calls are TRBV4-2 and TRBJ1-2, with 7 nucleotides matching TRBD1. This TCR was recovered from a woman aged 55-75 years with acute or convalescent COVID-19. The sequenced sample was peripheral blood. CDR3 sequence (DNA): TGTGCCAGCAGCCGGGAGAAACAGGGGTATGGCTACACCTTC. Protein: CASSREKQGYGYTF.